Sequencing of this T cell receptor (beta chain) was carried out in a study of T cells in Graves' hyperthyroidism and ophthalmopathy. Disease lasting under 3 months, a NOSPECS grade of at least 4, and a Clinical Activity Score of at least 3 were features of the ophthalmopathy patients. This clonotype was seen many times. The TCR beta CDR3 regions underwent amplification using RNA transcripts as the source. Primed by the HTBI set, a first-round RT-PCR was run on the TCR CDR3. TCRdb reprocessed the multiplex PCR reads with MiXCR, giving one entry per CDR3 protein. The sample has a few hundred thousand distinct CDR3 sequences; 20% to 25% are singletons. CDR3 length: 13 amino acids. Germline assignment: CDR1 SNHLY and CDR2 FYNNEI. Trimming removed 10 bases at V and 1 base at J, with 13 bases between.

This receptor was identified in a woman in her 70s with Graves' ophthalmopathy. Sample: blood. The rearrangement links TRBV2 to TRBJ1-1, with D unclear. The CDR3, as DNA: TGTGCCACCCCCCGGGCCCAGAACACTGAAGCTTTCTTT. Translated: CATPRAQNTEAFF.